This T cell receptor (beta chain) originates from a study of post-analysis software for immune sequencing data. At the level of the study: Patients had relapsing-remitting, secondary progressive or progressive-relapsing multiple sclerosis; some lacked subtype.

As concerns this clonotype: Its antigen is still unknown.

The study, taken as a whole, reports: There was significantly lower normalized Chao1 diversity in multiple sclerosis patients than in controls. Among about 5 TRBV segments more frequent in patients than controls were TRBV5-6, TRBV5-1 and TRBV20-1. Strong co-clustering by F measure was evident for samples that had been prepared in the same batch.

Trimming took off 2 bases at V and 8 bases at J, with 9 bases between the two ends. The length of the CDR3 is 12 residues. The germline CDR1 and CDR2 sequences are MNHNY and SVGAGI (reference sequence). Unique molecular identifiers were built into the TCR beta cDNA libraries. TCRdb re-derived calls from the PCR reads in MiXCR, one entry per CDR3 protein. There are approximately 730,000 distinct CDR3 sequences in the sample; roughly 50% occur only once, and roughly 4.9% lies in the top ten. Sequencing used blood. This sequence was found in a girl between 10 and 17 years old with multiple sclerosis. This rearrangement joins TRBV6-6 to TRBJ1-2; unclear D gene. CDR3 region: CASSYLDLGYTF. DNA for the CDR3: TGTGCCAGCAGTTACCTTGACCTGGGCTACACCTTC.